The next 22 T cell receptor beta chains were all read from a single sample in a study of T cell repertoires in cytomegalovirus infection (dated by TCRdb to about 2019). The treatment or condition label, read with the paper, signifies: in vitro stimulation with specific CMV peptide epitopes to enrich CMV-specific T cells. The sequencer listed for this sample is Illumina HiSeq 1500. TCRdb passed the public sequencing reads through fastp at Q25 and MiXCR, retaining productive beta sequences. Every entry covers one CDR3 protein and lists the most common genes and DNA from its rows. The table for this sample lists about a million distinct CDR3 sequences; 31% of them were counted only once. Around 15% of the sample lies in the top ten. For these TCRs, the target antigens are not known. Sequences were derived from cultured CD8+ T cells from PBMCs, sampled from culture after CMV antigen stimulation. The receptor set was obtained from a human donor in good health (CMV status not recorded). Some clones in this sample may be carry-over from other donors' samples.

The chain has TRBV7-6 and TRBJ2-3; D gene uncertain. The germline CDR1 and CDR2 sequences are SGHVS and FNYEAQ. This CDR3 is built from 12 residues. Trimming removed 1 base at V and 11 bases at J, with 10 bases between. The CDR3: CASSLGITQQYF. The CDR3 DNA reads TGTGCCAGCAGCTTAGGCATAACTCAGCAGTATTTT.

The V gene is TRBV27, the J gene TRBJ1-1; D is undetermined. The CDR3 extends over 14 amino acids. Germline V gene data show CDR1 as MNHEY and CDR2 as SMNVEV (reference sequence). Trimming removed 2 bases at V and 4 bases at J, with 11 bases between. The CDR3 spells CASSLRARATEAFF. The CDR3 nucleotides are TGTGCCAGCAGTTTAAGGGCCCGGGCCACTGAAGCTTTCTTT.

This clonotype was seen at least ten times. V gene TRBV12-3 or TRBV12-4 combines with J gene TRBJ1-2; D remains unclear. CDR3 length equals 13 residues. Trimming pared 3 bases from V and 2 bases from J, leaving 7 bases between. CDR3 DNA: TGTGCCAGCAGTTTTGTGGGAAACTATGGCTACACCTTC. As protein: CASSFVGNYGYTF.

The table lists this clonotype with a few counts. V is TRBV6-6 and J is TRBJ1-2; D may be TRBD1 (5 bases). The ends were cut back, 0 bases at V and 13 bases at J, with 12 bases in the middle. This CDR3 contains 12 residues. Germline V gives CDR1 MNHNY, CDR2 SVGAGI (reference sequence). CDR3 amino acids: CASSYSNEGATF. The CDR3 region has the DNA TGTGCCAGCAGTTACTCGAATGAAGGGGCCACCTTC.

The rearrangement uses TRBV28 and TRBJ2-5, with TRBD2 as a possible D gene (6 bases). CDR1 and CDR2 from the germline V gene are MDHEN and SYDVKM. Trimming cost V 3 bases and J 4 bases, with 21 bases left between them. This CDR3 spans 17 amino acids. The CDR3 DNA sequence: TGTGCCAGCAGTTTTGAAGGGCAGGGAGGTGGTTCAGAGACCCAGTACTTC. This sequence encodes CASSFEGQGGGSETQYF.

The rearrangement uses TRBV7-3 and TRBJ2-2; 10 nucleotides align to TRBD2. The germline CDR1 and CDR2 sequences are SGHTA and FQGTGA. The CDR3 contains 15 residues. V was pared by 4 bases and J by 3 bases, with 2 bases of the junction left unmatched. The CDR3 is CASSSLAGYTGELFF. CDR3 nucleotides: TGTGCCAGCAGCTCACTAGCGGGGTACACCGGGGAGCTGTTTTTT.

V gene TRBV19 combines with J gene TRBJ1-1; the match to TRBD1 covers 10 bases. The CDR3 extends over 16 amino acids. Unmatched junction bases numbered 11, after V lost 7 bases and J lost 3 bases. The germline V gene has CDR1 LNHDA and CDR2 SQIVND (reference sequence). CDR3 nucleotides: TGTGCCAGTACTACCCCCGGGACAGGGGCTGACACTGAAGCTTTCTTT. It encodes CASTTPGTGADTEAFF.

The gene calls are TRBV20-1 and TRBJ2-1, with a weak D call TRBD1 (6 bases). The CDR3 is made up of 13 amino acids. V was pared by 7 bases and J by 3 bases, with 13 bases between. Germline V lookup: CDR1 DFQATT, CDR2 SNEGSKA (reference sequence). CDR3 bases: TGCAGTGTCATTCACAGGGACTACAATGAGCAGTTCTTC. This encodes CSVIHRDYNEQFF.

As concerns this clonotype: Since a much larger clone is just one base distant, this may be a read error. The CDR3 DNA is TGCGCCAGCAGCCAAACCGGGACTAGATATTCTGGGGCCTACGTCCTGACTTTC. It is translated as CASSQTGTRYSGAYVLTF. The rearrangement joins TRBV5-1 to TRBJ2-6; 8 nucleotides line up with TRBD2. The CDR3 runs to 18 residues. CDR1 and CDR2 from the germline V gene are SGHRS and YFSETQ.

V gene TRBV5-5 combines with J gene TRBJ1-5, with D unresolved. The germline V gene encodes CDR1 SGHKS and CDR2 YYEKEE (reference sequence). This CDR3 has 17 amino acids. With 0 bases removed from V and 2 bases from J, the gap between germline ends came to 15 bases. This CDR3 is CASSLAQWGSGNQPQHF. In nucleotides, the CDR3 is TGTGCCAGCAGCTTGGCCCAGTGGGGTTCGGGCAATCAGCCCCAGCATTTT. The variable domain in full, completed from reference TRBV5-5 and TRBJ1-5, reads DAGVTQSPTHLIKTRGQQVTLRCSPISGHKSVSWYQQVLGQGPQFIFQYYEKEERGRGNFPDRFSARQFPNYSSELNVNALLLGDSALYLCASSLAQWGSGNQPQHFGDGTRLSIL.

The table lists this clonotype with a few counts. The genes are TRBV6-6 and TRBJ2-3, with 10 bases matching TRBD2. V shed 5 bases, J shed 0 bases, and the junction held 5 bases outside the gene matches. There are 16 residues in the CDR3. Germline CDR1 MNHNY, CDR2 SVGAGI (reference sequence). The DNA of the CDR3 is TGTGCCAGCAGTGACCTAGCGGGAGTTAGCACAGATACGCAGTATTTT. Translated, it gives CASSDLAGVSTDTQYF.

This clonotype was recorded many times. The rearrangement links TRBV7-9 to TRBJ2-1; 11 bases match TRBD2. J was trimmed by 5 bases and V by 5 bases; bases with no gene match: 8. This CDR3 has 16 residues. The germline CDR1 and CDR2 sequences are SEHNR and FQNEAQ (reference sequence). The CDR3 bases are TGTGCCAGCAGCGCACTAGCGGGGGAAAGCCACAATGAGCAGTTCTTC. Protein: CASSALAGESHNEQFF.

The sample holds a few counts of this clonotype. The chain couples TRBV5-6 to TRBJ2-7, with no clear D. The CDR3 sequence is 13 residues long. The germline V and J ends were trimmed by 5 bases and 3 bases, with 12 bases remaining between them. Germline values: CDR1 SGHDT, CDR2 YYEEEE. The CDR3 DNA is TGTGCCAGCAGGGATGGGTCCCACTACGAGCAGTACTTC. Translated: CASRDGSHYEQYF.

This clonotype was counted only a few times. The chain employs TRBV7-2 and TRBJ2-1, with D tentatively TRBD1 (6 bases). This CDR3 is 13 amino acids long. The ends were cut back, 0 bases at V and 10 bases at J, with 10 bases in the middle. From germline, CDR1 is SGHTA and CDR2 FQGNSA. The DNA for the CDR3 is TGTGCCAGCAGCTTAGCGCTAGGGACAGAGCAGTTCTTC. This gives the protein CASSLALGTEQFF. Full variable domain (rest looked up from reference TRBV7-2 and TRBJ2-1): GAGVSQSPSNKVTEKGKDVELRCDPISGHTALYWYRQSLGQGLEFLIYFQGNSAPDKSGLPSDRFSAERTGGSVSTLTIQRTQQEDSAVYLCASSLALGTEQFFGPGTRLTVL.

The J gene is TRBJ1-2, the V gene TRBV6-5, with unresolved D. The CDR3 loop spans 18 amino acids. Germline CDR1 is MNHEY and CDR2 is SVGAGI. The V end was cut by 0 bases, the J end by 5 bases, with 22 bases between. DNA of the CDR3: TGTGCCAGCAGTTACTCGACAAGACAACTTTATCCGATATATGGCTACACCTTC. The encoded protein is CASSYSTRQLYPIYGYTF.

The table lists this clonotype with a few counts. The V call is TRBV12-5, the J call TRBJ2-7; unclear D gene. The CDR3 loop spans 12 amino acids. V was shortened by 7 bases and J by 2 bases, with 9 bases between the two germline ends. The germline CDR1 and CDR2 sequences are LGHNT and FRNRAP. The CDR3 coding sequence is TGTGCTAGTGCCCACGGTCCCTACGAGCAGTACTTC. This translates into CASAHGPYEQYF.

V is TRBV18 and J is TRBJ1-3; 7 bases line up with TRBD1. The V segment lost 0 bases and the J segment 1 base; nucleotides outside the gene matches: 9. From germline, CDR1 is KGHSH and CDR2 LQKENI. This CDR3 has 18 amino acids. DNA of the CDR3: TGTGCCAGCTCACCACCGGCAACGACAGGGTTTTCTGGAAACACCATATATTTT. Protein: CASSPPATTGFSGNTIYF.

The chain combines TRBV6-5 with TRBJ2-1; D possibly corresponds to TRBD1 (5 bases). Trimming removed 0 bases at V and 2 bases at J, with 11 bases between. The CDR3 has 16 residues. Germline V CDR1 and CDR2: MNHEY, SVGAGI. In DNA, the CDR3 is TGTGCCAGCAGTTACTCGAACAGGAACCCCTACAATGAGCAGTTCTTC. Translating gives CASSYSNRNPYNEQFF.

This clonotype has only a few counts. This chain's CDR3 is CASSFPGQGSQPQHF. The CDR3 nucleotides read TGTGCCAGCAGTTTCCCCGGACAGGGAAGTCAGCCCCAGCATTTT. The V and J genes are TRBV12-3 or TRBV12-4 and TRBJ1-5; 8 nucleotides agree with TRBD1. With V trimmed by 3 bases and J by 6 bases, 7 bases remained unmatched. The CDR3 covers 15 residues.

The sample holds a few counts of this clonotype. This chain uses TRBV6-2 or TRBV6-3 with TRBJ2-1; no definite D call. This CDR3 spans 13 amino acids. Germline V gives CDR1 MNHEY, CDR2 SVGEGT. With 2 bases removed from V and 4 bases from J, the gap between germline ends came to 6 bases. The chain's CDR3 is CASSYQQYNEQFF. The CDR3 coding sequence is TGTGCCAGCAGTTACCAACAGTACAATGAGCAGTTCTTC.

As for this clonotype: A read error may explain this, as a much larger clone is one base away. The chain couples TRBV7-6 to TRBJ2-7, with 9 bases matching TRBD1. CDR1 and CDR2 from the germline V gene are SGHVS and FNYEAQ. V lost 0 bases to trimming and J lost 7 bases; unmatched junction nucleotides: 7. This CDR3 contains 15 residues. CDR3 nucleotides: TGTGCCAGCAGCTTAGCGTCGGGACAGGGAGGGGAGCAGTACTTC. It yields the protein CASSLASGQGGEQYF.

Turning to this clonotype: Germline is not matched at one junction end, which may reflect a read error. The rearrangement links TRBV6-6 to TRBJ1-2; a weak D match, TRBD1 (6 bases). This CDR3 is built from 17 residues. CDR1 and CDR2 from the germline V gene are MNHNY and SVGAGI (reference sequence). The DNA for the CDR3 is TGTGCCAACAGTTACTCGGGGGCTCGGGAGACAATATATGGCTACACCTTC. Translation: CANSYSGARETIYGYTF.